This T cell receptor (beta chain) was sequenced in a study of Graves' ophthalmopathy and Graves' hyperthyroidism. Ophthalmopathy donors' eye disease showed moderate-to-severe activity, CAS of at least 3, NOSPECS of at least 4 and duration under 3 months. CDR1 and CDR2 (germline): SNHLY, FYNNEI. This CDR3 has 16 residues. V lost 6 bases and J lost 13; bases outside the gene matches: 15. Findings and limits, study-wide: With a specificity of 72.22% and a sensitivity of over 65%, the model predicted ophthalmopathy progression. The 13-signature model separated ophthalmopathy from stable hyperthyroidism at roughly 88% sensitivity and around 77% specificity. Most thyroid clonotypes expanded beyond 0.001 frequency were also found in blood.

Using RNA transcripts, the TCR beta CDR3 regions were amplified. After a first-round RT-PCR with HTBI primers, a second-round multiplex PCR was run. TCRdb recomputed calls from the multiplex PCR reads with MiXCR, one row per CDR3 protein. This sample carries hundreds of thousands of distinct CDR3 sequences, 40% of them seen once, and the ten largest clones take 40% to 45%. About this clonotype itself: Its target is not known.

The receptor was derived from an adult man with Graves' ophthalmopathy. Specimen: peripheral blood. The chain joins TRBV2 to TRBJ1-6, with 10 bases identical to TRBD1. In nucleotides, the CDR3 is TGTGCCAGCAGAGCCGGGACAGGGGCAGGCGTTCAGCCCCTCCACTTT. This codes for CASRAGTGAGVQPLHF.